This TCR beta chain was sequenced in a study of T cell changes during pregnancy in multiple sclerosis. A note on this clone: The junction does not match germline at one end; this may be a read error.

Germline-derived CDR1 and CDR2 are SGHRS and YFSETQ. The CDR3 contains 12 residues. Profiled with immunoSEQ multiplex PCR; TCRdb holds only in-frame clones, not every one. The data contain tens of thousands of clones, approximately 87% of them singletons. The chain links TRBV5-1 to TRBJ2-1; maybe TRBD1 (6 bases). This specimen consisted of peripheral blood, obtained in the first trimester of pregnancy. The TCR was taken from a female donor in good health, enrolled as a control in a pregnancy study. The CDR3 loop reads CASSTNREAVIF. The CDR3 coding sequence is TGCGCCAGCAGCACCAACAGGGAAGCAGTGATCTTC.